A single sample is the source of the 22 T cell receptor beta chains below, sequenced in a study of blood T cell repertoires in COVID-19. The method was immunoSEQ multiplex PCR; TCRdb's version includes in-frame clones alone and lacks a portion of them. The sample carries 85,000 to 90,000 clones, less than 95% recorded once. The specimen sequenced was peripheral blood. These receptors originate from a human donor with active COVID-19. The donor label of this sample is uncertain.

In its sample, this clone was seen a few times. The genes are TRBV18 and TRBJ1-5; 7 nucleotides align to TRBD1. The J segment lost 0 bases and the V segment lost 4 bases, leaving 12 bases of the junction unmatched. The CDR3 has 18 residues. CDR1 is KGHSH, CDR2 LQKENI, per germline. The CDR3 region has the DNA TGTGCCAGCTCACTACTCGGACAGGCTATATATAGCAATCAGCCCCAGCATTTT. Protein product: CASSLLGQAIYSNQPQHF.

This chain connects TRBV7-3 to TRBJ2-1; a possible D gene is TRBD2 (5 bases). The V gene lost 4 bases and the J gene lost 5 bases, with 12 bases spanning the gap. The CDR3 extends over 14 amino acids. Germline loops: CDR1 SGHTA, CDR2 FQGTGA. The chain's CDR3 is CASSSSILDNEQFF. CDR3 nucleotides: TGTGCCAGCAGCTCATCTATACTAGACAATGAGCAGTTCTTC.

This sequence joins TRBV5-1 and TRBJ2-4; 12 bases are a match to TRBD2. The junction had 7 bases not matched to a gene; V was cut back by 3 bases and J by 12 bases. The germline V gene has CDR1 SGHRS and CDR2 YFSETQ. The CDR3 has 14 amino acids. The CDR3 DNA is TGCGCCAGCAGCTCAAGACTAGCGGGGGACCCTCAGTACTTC. It is translated as CASSSRLAGDPQYF.

This clone appeared a single time. This chain connects TRBV19 to TRBJ2-5, with 7 bases matching TRBD2. V was clipped by 1 base and J by 5 bases; unmatched bases: 4. This CDR3 is 14 amino acids long. CDR1 and CDR2 from the germline V gene are LNHDA and SQIVND (reference sequence). The CDR3 DNA reads as TGTGCCAGTAGTATAGCGCGGGGGAAGGAGACCCAGTACTTC. Protein sequence: CASSIARGKETQYF.

V is TRBV7-2 and J is TRBJ2-2; 8 nucleotides match TRBD2. Germline CDR1 is SGHTA and CDR2 is FQGNSA. V was pared by 1 base and J by 6 bases, with 4 bases of the junction left unmatched. CDR3 length: 15 residues. CDR3 protein: CASSLEVGGAGELFF. The CDR3 DNA reads TGTGCCAGCAGCTTAGAGGTCGGGGGGGCCGGGGAGCTGTTTTTT.

This CDR3 reads CASSITLNTGELFF. DNA for the CDR3: TGTGCCAGTAGTATAACATTGAACACCGGGGAGCTGTTTTTT. This chain links TRBV19 with TRBJ2-2; D uncertain. Germline CDR1 is LNHDA and CDR2 is SQIVND (reference sequence). V lost 2 bases to trimming and J lost 1 base, with 5 bases between them. The CDR3 totals 14 residues.

The CDR3 reads CASSVIDRANTGELFF. CDR3 nucleotide sequence: TGTGCCAGCAGCGTAATTGACAGGGCGAACACCGGGGAGCTGTTTTTT. The V gene is TRBV9, the J gene TRBJ2-2; 7 positions match TRBD1. Germline CDR1 SGDLS, CDR2 YYNGEE. The CDR3 spans 16 residues. The V segment lost 1 base and the J segment 0 bases; nucleotides outside the gene matches: 3.

The chain joins TRBV5-1 to TRBJ1-1; D is uncertain. The CDR3 length is 13 residues. V was cut by 0 bases and J by 1 base, with 4 bases left in between. Germline V gene lookup returns CDR1 SGHRS and CDR2 YFSETQ. The CDR3 here is CASSLAQNTEAFF. CDR3 in DNA: TGCGCCAGCAGCTTGGCACAGAACACTGAAGCTTTCTTT. Filled out from reference TRBV5-1 and TRBJ1-1, the complete variable domain reads KAGVTQTPRYLIKTRGQQVTLSCSPISGHRSVSWYQQTPGQGLQFLFEYFSETQRNKGNFPGRFSGRQFSNSRSEMNVSTLELGDSALYLCASSLAQNTEAFFGQGTRLTVV.

DNA of the CDR3: TGCGCCAGCAGCCCATCGACTAGCGGGGGGGCCGGATACGAGCAGTACTTC. Translating gives CASSPSTSGGAGYEQYF. The genes are TRBV4-3 and TRBJ2-7; TRBD2 agrees at 14 bases. Trimming took 4 bases from V and 4 from J; bases not matched to a gene: 9. The CDR3 extends over 17 amino acids. In germline, CDR1 is LGHNA, CDR2 YSLEER.

V and J are TRBV6-2 or TRBV6-3 and TRBJ2-5, with D unresolved. Looked up from germline, CDR1 is MNHEY and CDR2 is SVGEGT. The germline V and J ends were trimmed by 0 bases and 9 bases, with 11 bases remaining between them. The CDR3 spans 13 residues. CDR3 sequence: CASSYSASLAQYF. Written as DNA, the CDR3 is TGTGCCAGCAGTTACTCGGCAAGTCTAGCCCAGTACTTC.

The V gene is TRBV4-1, the J gene TRBJ1-6, with 7 bases matching TRBD1. CDR3 length: 13 amino acids. V was pared by 6 bases and J by 9 bases, with 5 bases of the junction left unmatched. Germline V CDR1 and CDR2: MGHRA, YSYEKL. CDR3: CASRQTGRSPLHF. Here the CDR3 DNA reads TGCGCCAGCAGGCAGACAGGGCGTTCACCCCTCCACTTT.

The chain employs TRBV7-3 and TRBJ2-5, with a possible D match to TRBD1 (5 bases). CDR1 is SGHTA, CDR2 FQGTGA, per germline. The CDR3 sequence is 13 residues long. V was pared by 2 bases and J by 5 bases, with 9 bases between. CDR3 nucleotide sequence: TGTGCCAGCAGCTTATATGGGGCCGAGACCCAGTACTTC. Its protein product is CASSLYGAETQYF.

The chain recombines TRBV7-3 with TRBJ2-1, with 8 bases lining up with TRBD2. V gave up 5 bases and J gave up 0 bases; unmatched junction bases: 6. Germline CDR1 and CDR2: SGHTA and FQGTGA. CDR3 length equals 16 residues. The DNA for the CDR3 is TGTGCCAGCAGCATCGGGGGGGCGAGCTCCTACAATGAGCAGTTCTTC. It codes for CASSIGGASSYNEQFF.

This chain uses TRBV24-1 with TRBJ2-5, with 9 bases matching TRBD2. Losses at the gene ends were 4 bases for V and 0 bases for J; bases not matched to a gene: 5. The CDR3 spans 16 residues. Germline CDR1 KGHDR, CDR2 SFDVKD. The CDR3 is CATSEAGGGYQETQYF. The CDR3 nucleotides are TGTGCCACCAGTGAAGCGGGGGGCGGGTACCAAGAGACCCAGTACTTC.

This sequence joins TRBV19 and TRBJ2-2; TRBD2 aligns across 16 bases. This CDR3 is built from 19 residues. V was clipped by 4 bases and J by 2 bases; unmatched bases: 7. CDR1 LNHDA and CDR2 SQIVND come from the germline V gene (reference sequence). The CDR3 DNA follows: TGTGCCAGTAGTAAGGGACTAGCGGGGGGGAGCCTAAACACCGGGGAGCTGTTTTTT. Translating it yields CASSKGLAGGSLNTGELFF.

The chain has TRBV2 and TRBJ1-6, with no clear D. The germline gives CDR1 SNHLY, CDR2 FYNNEI. The CDR3 contains 11 residues. V was clipped by 5 bases and J by 14 bases, with 10 bases between them. The DNA for the CDR3 is TGTGCCAGCAGTTCTGTCGGAGCCCTCCACTTT. Protein: CASSSVGALHF.

The chain joins TRBV11-2 to TRBJ1-3, with 7 bases identical to TRBD1. Germline V gives CDR1 SGHAT, CDR2 FQNNGV. This CDR3 has 18 amino acids. The V segment lost 1 base and the J segment 2 bases; nucleotides outside the gene matches: 11. The CDR3 nucleotides are TGTGCCAGCAGCTTAGGTGGCGGGACAGAGTGGGCTGGAAACACCATATATTTT. This encodes CASSLGGGTEWAGNTIYF.

This clone was seen a single time. The chain is built from TRBV7-3 and TRBJ2-6; a weak D match, TRBD1 (5 bases). The CDR3 is 15 residues long. V lost 2 bases to trimming and J lost 0 bases, with 5 bases between them. The germline gives CDR1 SGHTA, CDR2 FQGTGA. The CDR3 coding sequence is TGTGCCAGCAGCTTAGACAGCTCTGGGGCCAACGTCCTGACTTTC. This codes for CASSLDSSGANVLTF.

The chain has TRBV5-6 and TRBJ2-7; D is unclear. V was pared by 0 bases and J by 5 bases, with 12 bases between. Per germline, CDR1 SGHDT and CDR2 YYEEEE. The CDR3 spans 14 residues. The CDR3 region has the DNA TGTGCCAGCAGCTTGGCAACAGTCACGGACGAGCAGTACTTC. It codes for CASSLATVTDEQYF.

A single count supports this clone. V is TRBV7-8 and J is TRBJ2-1, with D tentatively TRBD2 (6 bases). Trimming cost V 5 bases and J 0 bases, with 11 bases left between them. The CDR3 totals 15 residues. Germline V gene lookup returns CDR1 SGHVS and CDR2 FQNEAQ. The CDR3 bases are TGTGCCAGCAGCCCCCGCGGGACCTCCTACAATGAGCAGTTCTTC. Translation: CASSPRGTSYNEQFF.

The V gene is TRBV2, the J gene TRBJ2-2; 7 bases are shared with TRBD2. The V gene end was trimmed by 7 bases and the J gene end by 5 bases; junction bases not matched to a gene: 10. CDR1 and CDR2 (germline): SNHLY, FYNNEI. The CDR3 sequence is 15 residues long. The CDR3 loop is CASKTKRGGTGELFF. In DNA, the CDR3 is TGTGCCAGCAAAACAAAGCGGGGCGGAACCGGGGAGCTGTTTTTT. The entire variable domain, with the rest obtained from reference TRBV2 and TRBJ2-2, is as follows: EPEVTQTPSHQVTQMGQEVILRCVPISNHLYFYWYRQILGQKVEFLVSFYNNEISEKSEIFDDQFSVERPDGSNFTLKIRSTKLEDSAMYFCASKTKRGGTGELFFGEGSRLTVL.

V usage is TRBV18 and J usage is TRBJ2-1, with TRBD2 identical over 9 bases. CDR3 length equals 15 residues. After removal of 3 bases from V and 6 bases from J, the junction contained 6 bases not matched to a gene. Germline CDR1 is KGHSH and CDR2 is LQKENI. Here the CDR3 reads CASSPLAGFFNEQFF. In nucleotides, the CDR3 is TGTGCCAGCTCACCCCTAGCGGGGTTTTTCAATGAGCAGTTCTTC.